One sample yielded the 8 T cell receptor beta chains listed below, sequenced in a study of CD8 T cells in Susac syndrome. Roughly 0.45 to 1 ug RNA was reverse transcribed with random hexamers. Each CDR3 protein gets one entry after TCRdb re-called the immunoSEQ multiplex PCR reads with MiXCR. The sample lists around 300,000 distinct CDR3 sequences; around 92% were seen once. Sequences were obtained from CD4+ T cells from PBMCs. These receptors originate from a human donor with multiple sclerosis.

The chain recombines TRBV28 with TRBJ1-2; D is ambiguous. CDR1 is MDHEN and CDR2 is SYDVKM in the germline V gene. The CDR3 totals 13 residues. The germline V and J ends were trimmed by 3 bases and 5 bases, with 10 bases remaining between them. CDR3: CASSLGAAYGYTF. As DNA, the CDR3 is TGTGCCAGCAGTTTGGGCGCAGCGTATGGCTACACCTTC.

The chain has TRBV5-1 and TRBJ1-6, with a possible D match to TRBD1 (6 bases). The germline V gene encodes CDR1 SGHRS and CDR2 YFSETQ. V was cut by 5 bases and J by 4 bases, with 13 bases left in between. The CDR3 covers 15 residues. CDR3 DNA: TGCGCCAGCAGTAGGGGGGGAATTTATAATTCACCCCTCCACTTT. Amino acids: CASSRGGIYNSPLHF.

This chain connects TRBV7-9 to TRBJ2-2; D ambiguous. CDR1 and CDR2 (germline): SEHNR, FQNEAQ (reference sequence). Trimming cost V 5 bases and J 1 base, with 11 bases left between them. The CDR3 runs 15 residues. CDR3 nucleotide sequence: TGTGCCAGCAGCCCTAGTCCCCGGAACACCGGGGAGCTGTTTTTT. The encoded protein is CASSPSPRNTGELFF.

DNA of the CDR3: TGCAGCGTGGGGTGGGACCCTAATTCACCCCTCCACTTT. Translated, it gives CSVGWDPNSPLHF. The chain combines TRBV29-1 with TRBJ1-6; weak D call: TRBD1 (5 bases). Per the germline V gene, CDR1 is SQVTM and CDR2 is ANQGSEA. Trimming pared 6 bases from V and 6 bases from J, leaving 12 bases between. The CDR3 loop spans 13 amino acids. Looking up the rest from reference TRBV29-1 and TRBJ1-6 gives the full variable domain: SAVISQKPSRDICQRGTSLTIQCQVDSQVTMMFWYRQQPGQSLTLIATANQGSEATYESGFVIDKFPISRPNLTFSTLTVSNMSPEDSSIYLCSVGWDPNSPLHFGNGTRLTVT.

V usage is TRBV27 and J usage is TRBJ2-1, with 15 bases aligning to TRBD2. The J segment lost 5 bases and the V segment lost 8 bases, leaving 7 bases of the junction unmatched. The germline V gene has CDR1 MNHEY and CDR2 SMNVEV (reference sequence). The CDR3 sequence is 16 residues long. CDR3 sequence reads: CASASRTSGRDNEQFF. DNA for the CDR3: TGTGCCAGCGCTTCCCGGACTAGCGGGAGGGACAATGAGCAGTTCTTC.

This sequence joins TRBV7-3 and TRBJ2-5; 7 bases match TRBD1. The CDR3 length is 13 residues. The trim removed 5 bases at V and 4 bases at J, leaving 4 bases unmatched. Germline-derived CDR1 and CDR2 are SGHTA and FQGTGA. In nucleotides, the CDR3 is TGTGCCAGCAGCAAACAGGGGCGAGAGACCCAGTACTTC. It is translated as CASSKQGRETQYF.

The chain carries TRBV20-1 and TRBJ2-7; 7 nucleotides match TRBD1. The CDR3 covers 15 residues. Germline values: CDR1 DFQATT, CDR2 SNEGSKA (reference sequence). V gave up 6 bases and J gave up 2 bases; unmatched junction bases: 13. The CDR3: CSALPGLDRPYEQYF. In DNA form, the CDR3 reads TGCAGTGCCCTCCCCGGGTTGGACAGGCCCTACGAGCAGTACTTC.

This chain joins TRBV18 and TRBJ1-1; TRBD1 might be the D (6 bases). Between the trimmed V and J ends, which lost 3 bases and 0 bases, there was a span of 8 bases. The CDR3 is 14 residues long. The germline V gene has CDR1 KGHSH and CDR2 LQKENI. The CDR3 region has the DNA TGTGCCAGCTCACCCGGACAGCTGAACACTGAAGCTTTCTTT. Its translation is CASSPGQLNTEAFF. The variable domain in full, with the rest retrieved from reference TRBV18 and TRBJ1-1, is NAGVMQNPRHLVRRRGQEARLRCSPMKGHSHVYWYRQLPEEGLKFMVYLQKENIIDESGMPKERFSAEFPKEGPSILRIQQVVRGDSAAYFCASSPGQLNTEAFFGQGTRLTVV.